The T cell receptor (beta chain) under discussion was sequenced for a study of CD8 T cells in ankylosing spondylitis. TCRdb re-called the 5' RACE reads with MiXCR, one entry per CDR3 protein. The table lists under 55,000 distinct CDR3 sequences, 7.4% of them singletons, with about 8.5% in the top ten. Whole-study findings and limits: Disease-linked clones bore a CD8+ phenotype and were relatively rare in peripheral blood.

This CDR3 spans 12 amino acids. Germline CDR1 MDHEN, CDR2 SYDVKM. V was cut by 6 bases and J by 10 bases, with 15 bases left in between. Details on this clonotype: Its antigen is not identified.

The sequenced sample consisted of blood, either unsorted or a sorted T cell fraction (not recorded which). The chain employs TRBV28 and TRBJ1-1; D is unresolved. The sequence derives from a female donor with ankylosing spondylitis or in good health (not recorded which). CDR3 sequence reads: CASRVPPQLAFF. In nucleotides, the CDR3 is TGTGCCAGCAGAGTTCCCCCCCAATTAGCTTTCTTT.